The subject of this entry is one TCR beta chain. What it recognizes is unknown. The data were taken from a study of HIV-infected patients and healthy controls. Notes on the study in general: The study did not determine the donors' HLA types. A major limitation was that merely sixteen HIV-infected individuals were processed.

The V and J ends lost 6 bases and 6 bases, in that order; junction bases with no gene match: 9. The CDR3 has 15 amino acids. In germline, CDR1 is SNHLY, CDR2 FYNNEI. Whole blood was used without fractionation, so all unsorted peripheral T cells were included. Alpha and beta constant-region primers primed reverse transcription of around 500 ng RNA. Each of the alpha and beta chains got its own library through chain-specific third strand synthesis with indices. Each molecule carried a 12-nucleotide identifier made of two joined random hexamers added before amplification. A roughly 22-cycle PCR with P5s and P7 primers followed a short adapter-adding first PCR. TCRdb passed the 5' RACE reads through MiXCR, listing each CDR3 protein once. The repertoire holds around 18,000 distinct CDR3 sequences, with over 9.5% as singletons.

The source is an adult in good health. The chain employs TRBV2 and TRBJ1-1; the match to TRBD1 covers 11 bases. The sequencing sample was made of blood. This chain's CDR3 is CASRAPGQGAAEAFF. CDR3 DNA: TGTGCCAGCAGAGCCCCAGGACAGGGGGCAGCTGAAGCTTTCTTT. Supplemented by reference TRBV2 and TRBJ1-1, the full variable domain reads EPEVTQTPSHQVTQMGQEVILRCVPISNHLYFYWYRQILGQKVEFLVSFYNNEISEKSEIFDDQFSVERPDGSNFTLKIRSTKLEDSAMYFCASRAPGQGAAEAFFGQGTRLTVV.